Following are 24 T cell receptor beta chains from one sample sequenced in a study of cytomegalovirus exposure and HLA in healthy donors. The PCR contained 60 Vbeta and 13 Jbeta primers. Measured with immunoSEQ multiplex PCR; TCRdb has only the in-frame clones, and not every one. The sample has around 96,000 clones; roughly three fifths are singletons. Sample: PBMCs. The source is a man aged 55 to 70 in good health and CMV-seronegative.

The V and J genes are TRBV29-1 and TRBJ2-1; 8 positions agree with TRBD2. J gave up 9 bases and V 3 bases, and 13 bases lay outside the gene matches. The CDR3 length is 15 residues. Germline lookup yields CDR1 SQVTM and CDR2 ANQGSEA. CDR3 sequence reads: CSVDKPGLGSSEQFF. Written as DNA, the CDR3 is TGCAGCGTTGACAAACCGGGACTAGGGTCGAGTGAGCAGTTCTTC.

This chain connects TRBV9 to TRBJ2-7; D may be TRBD2 (6 bases). The V gene's germline CDR1 is SGDLS and CDR2 YYNGEE. V was clipped by 4 bases and J by 4 bases, with 12 bases between them. This CDR3 comprises 13 residues. CDR3 sequence reads: CASSSPGGYEQYF. The CDR3, as DNA: TGTGCCAGCAGCAGCCCCGGGGGTTACGAGCAGTACTTC.

This clone has only a few counts. The gene calls are TRBV16 and TRBJ1-1; 7 bases are a match to TRBD1. CDR3 length: 13 residues. CDR1 is KGHSY, CDR2 FQNENV, per germline. V trimming: 4 bases; J trimming: 9 bases; junction bases outside the gene matches: 8. The chain's CDR3 is CASSRTGQFQAFF. DNA of the CDR3: TGTGCCAGCAGCCGCACGGGACAGTTTCAAGCTTTCTTT.

J is TRBJ2-1 and V is TRBV5-1, with 14 bases matching TRBD2. The trim removed 6 bases at V and 6 bases at J, leaving 5 bases unmatched. The germline gives CDR1 SGHRS, CDR2 YFSETQ. The CDR3 consists of 15 residues. CDR3 loop: CASTAGLAGVNEQFF. CDR3 in DNA: TGCGCCAGCACCGCGGGACTAGCGGGAGTCAATGAGCAGTTCTTC.

This chain links TRBV28 with TRBJ1-5, with 9 bases fitting TRBD1. Unmatched junction bases numbered 8, after V lost 5 bases and J lost 0 bases. CDR1 MDHEN and CDR2 SYDVKM come from the germline V gene. This CDR3 is 17 amino acids long. The DNA of the CDR3 is TGTGCCAGCAGTCCGGGACAGGGAATTAATAGCAATCAGCCCCAGCATTTT. Its translation is CASSPGQGINSNQPQHF.

J is TRBJ2-5 and V is TRBV5-6; the match to TRBD1 covers 7 bases. Losses at the gene ends were 4 bases for V and 3 bases for J; bases not matched to a gene: 3. This CDR3 contains 13 residues. Germline values: CDR1 SGHDT, CDR2 YYEEEE. Written as DNA, the CDR3 is TGTGCCAGCAGCCGACAGGGTGAAGAGACCCAGTACTTC. This encodes CASSRQGEETQYF.

CDR3 protein: CASIRRGSGTEAFF. DNA for the CDR3: TGTGCCAGCATCCGAAGGGGGTCTGGCACTGAAGCTTTCTTT. The chain links TRBV2 to TRBJ1-1, with D possibly matching TRBD1 (6 bases). Germline CDR1 and CDR2: SNHLY and FYNNEI. Trimming shortened V by 7 bases and J by 4 bases, and 16 bases separated the two germline ends. CDR3 size: 14 residues.

With respect to this clone: A read error may produce the germline difference seen at one junction end. The chain has TRBV29-1 and TRBJ2-2, with TRBD1 identical over 10 bases. The CDR3 is 15 amino acids. CDR1 and CDR2 (germline): SQVTM, ANQGSEA. CDR3 sequence: CSVKDRGLLAGELFF. CDR3 coding DNA: TGCAGCGTTAAAGACAGGGGGCTATTAGCCGGGGAGCTGTTTTTT.

The rearrangement joins TRBV30 to TRBJ1-2; 7 nucleotides match TRBD1. J gave up 4 bases and V 1 base, and 9 bases lay outside the gene matches. CDR1 is GTSNPN, CDR2 SVGIG, per germline (reference sequence). This CDR3 comprises 15 residues. The CDR3 is CAWSEGDSLSYGYTF. In DNA form, the CDR3 reads TGTGCCTGGAGTGAGGGGGACAGCCTTTCCTATGGCTACACCTTC.

The CDR3 spells CASSHQGDFSNQPQHF. The CDR3 DNA is TGCGCCAGCAGCCATCAGGGGGACTTTAGCAATCAGCCCCAGCATTTT. V gene TRBV5-1 combines with J gene TRBJ1-5, with 7 bases that match TRBD1. The V gene end was trimmed by 4 bases and the J gene end by 0 bases; junction bases not matched to a gene: 7. CDR3 length: 16 amino acids. The germline CDR1 and CDR2 sequences are SGHRS and YFSETQ.

This clone was counted only a few times. The chain uses TRBV2 and TRBJ1-1; D might be TRBD1 (6 bases). Trimming took off 6 bases at V and 1 base at J, with 12 bases between the two ends. The germline gives CDR1 SNHLY, CDR2 FYNNEI. The CDR3 sequence is 14 residues long. The CDR3 sequence: CASRTGTPNTEAFF. The CDR3 region has the DNA TGTGCCAGCAGGACCGGGACACCGAACACTGAAGCTTTCTTT.

Concerning this clone: Because the CDR3's place on the DNA is in doubt, the DNA is left out and the CDR3 is given as listed by TCRdb. The rearrangement links TRBV7-9 to TRBJ2-7; no check of the table's D call, TRBD2, against the DNA was made. Germline CDR1 and CDR2: SEHNR and FQNEAQ (reference sequence). The CDR3 length equals 17 residues, ends included. CDR3 protein: CASSLFLSASAGYEQYF.

DNA for the CDR3: TGTGCCAGCGGTGGACAGGGGAGAGAGACCCAGTACTTC. Its protein is CASGGQGRETQYF. This chain connects TRBV2 to TRBJ2-5, with 9 bases identical to TRBD1. This CDR3 contains 13 residues. With V trimmed by 8 bases and J by 4 bases, 5 bases remained unmatched. CDR1 SNHLY and CDR2 FYNNEI come from the germline V gene. Filled out from reference TRBV2 and TRBJ2-5, the complete variable domain reads EPEVTQTPSHQVTQMGQEVILRCVPISNHLYFYWYRQILGQKVEFLVSFYNNEISEKSEIFDDQFSVERPDGSNFTLKIRSTKLEDSAMYFCASGGQGRETQYFGPGTRLLVL.

In nucleotides, the CDR3 is TGTGCCAGCAGCCAAGGAGCCGAGGGCGACACTGAAGCTTTCTTT. It specifies CASSQGAEGDTEAFF. The chain uses TRBV4-2 and TRBJ1-1; D is unresolved. V was trimmed by 1 base and J by 3 bases, leaving 12 bases between them. The germline V gene encodes CDR1 LGHNA and CDR2 YNFKEQ. CDR3 length: 15 amino acids.

V and J are TRBV2 and TRBJ1-5, with D perhaps TRBD1 (5 bases). Trimming stripped 2 bases from V and 6 bases from J, with 11 bases between. CDR1 and CDR2 from the germline V gene are SNHLY and FYNNEI. This CDR3 comprises 14 residues. This CDR3 reads CASSESRVSQPQHF. The CDR3 coding sequence is TGTGCCAGCAGTGAATCCAGGGTGTCTCAGCCCCAGCATTTT.

This clone was picked up one time. The V and J genes are TRBV4-2 and TRBJ2-5, with TRBD2 matching over 9 bases. Gene TRBJ2-7 matches the end of the DNA better, so the J call may be wrong. The V gene's germline CDR1 is LGHNA and CDR2 YNFKEQ. There are 16 residues in the CDR3. The CDR3 DNA reads TGTGCCAGCAGCCCAGGAACCGGGACTAGCACCTACGAGCAGTACTTC. Translating gives CASSPGTGTSTYEQYF.

This sequence joins TRBV7-6 and TRBJ1-4; the match to TRBD1 covers 7 bases. Germline V gene data show CDR1 as SGHVS and CDR2 as FNYEAQ. V trimming: 5 bases; J trimming: 0 bases; junction bases outside the gene matches: 9. This CDR3 contains 17 residues. This CDR3 is CASSKRGQTATNEKLFF. CDR3 bases: TGTGCCAGCAGCAAAAGGGGACAGACAGCAACTAATGAAAAACTGTTTTTT.

This clone was observed once. This chain joins TRBV18 and TRBJ2-2; 8 bases match TRBD1. The V gene's germline CDR1 is KGHSH and CDR2 LQKENI. V lost 2 bases, J lost 6 bases, and 8 bases stayed unmatched. This CDR3 has 16 amino acids. Here the CDR3 DNA reads TGTGCCAGCTCACCAAATCGACAGGGGAATTCCGGGGAGCTGTTTTTT. Protein sequence: CASSPNRQGNSGELFF.

The chain has TRBV28 and TRBJ2-7, with D tentatively TRBD1 (6 bases). The CDR3 has 14 residues. Germline CDR1 reads MDHEN; CDR2 reads SYDVKM. Trimming pared 5 bases from V and 3 bases from J, leaving 14 bases between. Written as DNA, the CDR3 is TGTGCCAGCAGTCCACAACAGGGTGGCTACGAGCAGTACTTC. Its translation: CASSPQQGGYEQYF.

The CDR3 nucleotides are TGTGCCACCAGCAGACAGGGGACTGGGGCCAACGTCCTGACTTTC. Encoded protein: CATSRQGTGANVLTF. The chain combines TRBV15 with TRBJ2-6; a possible D gene is TRBD1 (6 bases). Germline lookup yields CDR1 LNHNV and CDR2 YYDKDF (reference sequence). Trimming removed 2 bases at V and 2 bases at J, with 7 bases between. The CDR3 extends over 15 amino acids.

V usage is TRBV5-1 and J usage is TRBJ2-1; tentative D call: TRBD1 (5 bases). The germline V and J ends were trimmed by 4 bases and 3 bases, with 14 bases remaining between them. Germline CDR1 reads SGHRS; CDR2 reads YFSETQ. CDR3 size: 15 residues. In DNA, the CDR3 is TGCGCCAGCAGCGCAGCAGGGTTTGGCTACAATGAGCAGTTCTTC. Amino acid sequence: CASSAAGFGYNEQFF.

Of note for this clone: One end of the junction varies from germline; a read error may be responsible. The gene calls are TRBV5-1 and TRBJ1-1; a weak D match, TRBD1 (6 bases). Looked up from germline, CDR1 is SGHRS and CDR2 is YFSETQ. The CDR3 loop spans 14 amino acids. The CDR3 DNA sequence: TGTGCCAGCAGCCCCGGGATGGGGTACAGGGTAGCTTTCTTT. This gives the protein CASSPGMGYRVAFF.

V and J are TRBV5-1 and TRBJ2-1, with 9 bases lining up with TRBD2. In germline, CDR1 is SGHRS, CDR2 YFSETQ. This CDR3 is 16 amino acids long. V dropped 4 bases and J dropped 4; count of bases not matched to a gene: 9. The CDR3 sequence: CASSPSGGGGYNEQFF. In nucleotides, the CDR3 is TGCGCCAGCAGCCCGTCGGGCGGGGGGGGGTACAATGAGCAGTTCTTC.

The V gene is TRBV7-9, the J gene TRBJ1-5; 8 nucleotides align to TRBD1. The CDR3 has 15 residues. V lost 1 base to trimming and J lost 4 bases; unmatched junction nucleotides: 3. Germline V gene lookup returns CDR1 SEHNR and CDR2 FQNEAQ (reference sequence). Written as DNA, the CDR3 is TGTGCCAGCAGCTTAGGGGACAGGACAAATCAGCCCCAGCATTTT. This gives the protein CASSLGDRTNQPQHF.